The 25 T cell receptor beta chains given below trace back to one sample, sequenced in a study of blood T cell repertoires in COVID-19 (dated by TCRdb to 2018 to 2021). The library was produced with the immunoSEQ multiplex PCR assay. This is the immuneACCESS table as TCRdb keeps it, with only in-frame sequences that have V and J called. A part of the clones is gone; compared with another copy, unresolved V genes explain less than half, and the rest is unexplained. A total of about 150,000 clones appear in this sample, 80% to 90% of them only once. The ten largest clones take up 3% of the sample. Source material: peripheral blood. The receptors shown here come from an older woman with active COVID-19.

J is TRBJ2-2 and V is TRBV7-2; D is undetermined. V was shortened by 5 bases and J by 1 base, with 14 bases between the two germline ends. Germline V gene lookup returns CDR1 SGHTA and CDR2 FQGNSA. This CDR3 has 16 amino acids. CDR3 sequence (DNA): TGTGCCAGCAGCCTTAGTTGGAGTCGGAACACCGGGGAGCTGTTTTTT. This translates into CASSLSWSRNTGELFF.

This clone showed up just once. The chain is built from TRBV28 and TRBJ2-3; D is possibly TRBD2 (6 bases). The germline CDR1 and CDR2 sequences are MDHEN and SYDVKM. The length of the CDR3 is 15 residues. V was clipped by 6 bases and J by 5 bases, with 18 bases between them. The CDR3 is CASSPRTTLKDTQYF. The CDR3 DNA reads as TGTGCCAGCAGCCCGAGGACTACTCTAAAAGATACGCAGTATTTT.

Concerning this clone itself: Without the conserved terminal phenylalanine or tryptophan, this CDR3 likely stems from a read error. The DNA is left out, because the CDR3 cannot be placed on it with certainty; the CDR3 is given as TCRdb lists it. The chain recombines TRBV5-6 with TRBJ1-2; the table names TRBD1, a call not compared with the DNA. The CDR3 numbers 13 amino acids, ends counted. In germline, CDR1 is SGHDT, CDR2 YYEEEE. The CDR3 loop reads CASRTGAGGEELC.

The chain carries TRBV7-9 and TRBJ2-4; tentative D call: TRBD1 (5 bases). Germline CDR1 and CDR2: SEHNR and FQNEAQ (reference sequence). The CDR3 has 14 amino acids. V lost 5 bases and J lost 2, with 10 bases in between. CDR3 sequence (DNA): TGTGCCAGCAGCCCCTCAGGGACCAAAAACATTCAGTACTTC. It is translated as CASSPSGTKNIQYF.

V usage is TRBV4-3 and J usage is TRBJ2-2, with 8 bases fitting TRBD2. This CDR3 is 18 amino acids long. The germline V gene has CDR1 LGHNA and CDR2 YSLEER. V shed 4 bases and J 1 base; nucleotides not matched to a gene: 11. The CDR3: CASSLSLGTRVNTGELFF. CDR3 nucleotide sequence: TGCGCCAGCAGCCTTTCTCTTGGGACTAGAGTGAACACCGGGGAGCTGTTTTTT.

This clone was seen more than once but under ten times. Other DNA sequences from this sample encode an identical CDR3 as well. The chain links TRBV7-9 to TRBJ2-1, with D possibly being TRBD1 (5 bases). The CDR3 sequence is 13 residues long. The germline V gene has CDR1 SEHNR and CDR2 FQNEAQ (reference sequence). Trimming took 3 bases from V and 4 from J, leaving 7 bases between them. The CDR3 sequence: CASSFTGYNEQFF. The CDR3 DNA is TGTGCCAGCAGCTTCACAGGTTACAATGAGCAGTTCTTC. Together with reference TRBV7-9 and TRBJ2-1, the CDR3 gives the full variable domain: DTGVSQNPRHKITKRGQNVTFRCDPISEHNRLYWYRQTLGQGPEFLTYFQNEAQLEKSRLLSDRFSAERPKGSFSTLEIQRTEQGDSAMYLCASSFTGYNEQFFGPGTRLTVL.

This chain uses TRBV21-1 with TRBJ2-7; the DNA was not compared with TRBD2, the D call given in the table. TRBV21-1 is assigned pseudogene status. The CDR3 is 12 residues long. CDR3 sequence: CASSPRRAEQYF. Written as DNA, the CDR3 is TGTGCCAGCTCCCCCCGGAGGGCCGAGCAGTACTTC.

The rearrangement links TRBV11-2 to TRBJ2-2; possible D gene TRBD2, 6 bases. V lost 3 bases to trimming and J lost 6 bases, with 17 bases between them. From germline, CDR1 is SGHAT and CDR2 FQNNGV. The CDR3 sequence is 16 residues long. CDR3 residues: CASSFRLAPGAGELFF. The CDR3 nucleotides read TGTGCCAGCAGCTTCCGCTTGGCGCCGGGAGCCGGGGAGCTGTTTTTT.

This sequence joins TRBV7-2 and TRBJ1-1; no reliable D call. V was shortened by 3 bases and J by 1 base, with 6 bases between the two germline ends. The CDR3 runs to 13 residues. Germline CDR1 and CDR2: SGHTA and FQGNSA. The CDR3 is CASSFGENTEAFF. The CDR3 DNA reads as TGTGCCAGCAGCTTTGGAGAGAACACTGAAGCTTTCTTT. The entire variable domain, with the rest obtained from reference TRBV7-2 and TRBJ1-1, is as follows: GAGVSQSPSNKVTEKGKDVELRCDPISGHTALYWYRQSLGQGLEFLIYFQGNSAPDKSGLPSDRFSAERTGGSVSTLTIQRTQQEDSAVYLCASSFGENTEAFFGQGTRLTVV.

Concerning this clone: One end of the junction varies from germline; a read error may be responsible. J is TRBJ2-1 and V is TRBV19, with D unclear. This CDR3 contains 17 residues. The germline V gene encodes CDR1 LNHDA and CDR2 SQIVND (reference sequence). The CDR3 sequence: CASSIAVITSSYNEQFF. CDR3 nucleotides: TGTGCTAGTAGTATAGCTGTGATTACGAGCTCCTACAATGAGCAGTTCTTC.

The chain couples TRBV9 to TRBJ1-1, with 8 bases matching TRBD1. This CDR3 comprises 17 residues. Unmatched junction bases numbered 12, after V lost 4 bases and J lost 1 base. The V gene's germline CDR1 is SGDLS and CDR2 YYNGEE. The CDR3 loop is CASSPPLRTGRNTEAFF. The CDR3 coding sequence is TGTGCCAGCAGCCCCCCTCTTCGGACAGGGCGGAACACTGAAGCTTTCTTT.

V usage is TRBV7-9 and J usage is TRBJ2-1, with a weak D call TRBD2 (5 bases). This CDR3 region has 16 residues. Between the trimmed V and J ends, which lost 5 bases and 4 bases, there was a span of 18 bases. Per the germline V gene, CDR1 is SEHNR and CDR2 is FQNEAQ (reference sequence). The CDR3: CASSTTRAEAYNEQFF. The DNA for the CDR3 is TGTGCCAGCAGCACTACTAGAGCGGAGGCGTACAATGAGCAGTTCTTC.

The rearrangement joins TRBV3-1 (or the pseudogene TRBV3-2) to TRBJ2-3; D unclear. Germline V gene lookup returns CDR1 LGHDT and CDR2 YNNKEL (reference sequence). The CDR3 has 17 amino acids. Trimming removed 0 bases at V and 1 base at J, with 14 bases between. The DNA of the CDR3 is TGTGCCAGCAGCCAAGATTATAAAGTGGAGCGCACAGATACGCAGTATTTT. It translates to CASSQDYKVERTDTQYF.

A word on this clone: At one boundary the junction diverges from the germline segment, which might be a read error. The gene calls are TRBV7-2 and TRBJ2-7, with 10 bases matching TRBD2. The CDR3 has 13 amino acids. Germline-derived CDR1 and CDR2 are SGHTA and FQGNSA. This chain's CDR3 is CASSLAGAYEQYF. CDR3 coding DNA: TGTGCCAGCAGCCTAGCGGGAGCTTACGAGCAGTACTTC. The entire variable domain, with the rest obtained from reference TRBV7-2 and TRBJ2-7, is as follows: GAGVSQSPSNKVTEKGKDVELRCDPISGHTALYWYRQSLGQGLEFLIYFQGNSAPDKSGLPSDRFSAERTGGSVSTLTIQRTQQEDSAVYLCASSLAGAYEQYFGPGTRLTVT.

The chain has TRBV7-8 and TRBJ1-5, with 12 positions matching TRBD1. Germline values: CDR1 SGHVS, CDR2 FQNEAQ. V lost 5 bases to trimming and J lost 3 bases; unmatched junction nucleotides: 2. The CDR3 is 15 residues long. The CDR3 bases are TGTGCCAGCAGCCGGGACAGGGGGCACAATCAGCCCCAGCATTTT. It translates to CASSRDRGHNQPQHF.

The genes are TRBV5-6 and TRBJ2-7; unclear D gene. Trimming shortened V by 4 bases and J by 4 bases, and 6 bases separated the two germline ends. CDR1 and CDR2 from the germline V gene are SGHDT and YYEEEE. The CDR3 length is 11 residues. Here the CDR3 reads CASSARYEQYF. CDR3 sequence (DNA): TGTGCCAGCAGCGCCCGGTACGAGCAGTACTTC.

Comment on this clone: At one boundary the junction diverges from the germline segment, which might be a read error. The J gene is TRBJ2-1, the V gene TRBV7-3; 14 positions agree with TRBD2. CDR3 length: 14 amino acids. Germline V CDR1 and CDR2: SGHTA, FQGTGA. The CDR3 nucleotides read TGTGCCAGCAGCACGGGACTAGCGGGAGAGGAGCTAGTCTTC. Its protein product is CASSTGLAGEELVF. Based on the CDR3 plus reference TRBV7-3 and TRBJ2-1, the full variable domain is GAGVSQTPSNKVTEKGKYVELRCDPISGHTALYWYRQSLGQGPEFLIYFQGTGAADDSGLPNDRFFAVRPEGSVSTLKIQRTERGDSAVYLCASSTGLAGEELVFGPGTRLTVL.

The genes are TRBV18 and TRBJ1-2; the D gene is possibly TRBD1 (5 bases). Per the germline V gene, CDR1 is KGHSH and CDR2 is LQKENI. This CDR3 has 12 residues. Trimming stripped 3 bases from V and 8 bases from J, with 10 bases between. CDR3 protein: CASSPSRDGYTF. In nucleotides, the CDR3 is TGTGCCAGCTCACCTTCGCGGGACGGCTACACCTTC.

The rearrangement joins TRBV28 to TRBJ2-2, with D perhaps matching TRBD2 (6 bases). This CDR3 region has 17 residues. Germline V lookup: CDR1 MDHEN, CDR2 SYDVKM. The V end lost 9 bases, the J end lost 1 base, and 21 bases lay between the germline ends. CDR3 DNA: TGTGCCAGTGAGGATGCCGGGGGTTACCTGAACACCGGGGAGCTGTTTTTT. The encoded protein is CASEDAGGYLNTGELFF.

A note on this clone: It is likely a read error, because the conserved phenylalanine at the end of the CDR3 is missing. It is unclear where the CDR3 begins or ends on the DNA, so no DNA is shown, and the CDR3 is as TCRdb lists it. The rearrangement links TRBV6-4 to TRBJ2-7; the table's D call of TRBD1 was not tested on the DNA. Germline V gene lookup returns CDR1 MRHNA and CDR2 SNTAGT. 12 amino acids form the CDR3, both terminal residues included. CDR3 in amino acids: CASSDSIQGSFG.

The chain recombines TRBV6-2 or TRBV6-3 with TRBJ1-6; D remains ambiguous. Germline CDR1 is MNHEY and CDR2 is SVGEGT. The CDR3 covers 17 residues. The V gene lost 2 bases and the J gene lost 0 bases, with 11 bases spanning the gap. The CDR3 nucleotides read TGTGCCAGCAGTTACCACCTATTTGGCTCCTATAATTCACCCCTCCACTTT. As protein: CASSYHLFGSYNSPLHF.

The chain is built from TRBV5-5 and TRBJ2-7; weak D call: TRBD1 (7 bases). The CDR3 runs to 16 residues. Trimming stripped 2 bases from V and 2 bases from J, with 17 bases between. The germline V gene has CDR1 SGHKS and CDR2 YYEKEE (reference sequence). The CDR3 DNA reads as TGTGCCAGCAGCTTCACGGCGGGACAGTACCCCTACGAGCAGTACTTC. It translates to CASSFTAGQYPYEQYF.

The rearrangement joins TRBV27 to TRBJ1-6, with a weak D call TRBD1 (5 bases). CDR3 length equals 15 residues. V dropped 6 bases and J dropped 5 bases, with 14 bases sitting between them. Germline assignment: CDR1 MNHEY and CDR2 SMNVEV (reference sequence). The CDR3 sequence: CASSDAGRDNSPLHF. CDR3 bases: TGTGCCAGCAGCGATGCGGGACGGGATAATTCACCCCTCCACTTT.

The genes are TRBV2 and TRBJ1-2, with 10 bases lining up with TRBD1. The V gene end was trimmed by 6 bases and the J gene end by 4 bases; junction bases not matched to a gene: 5. The CDR3 has 14 amino acids. Germline V CDR1 and CDR2: SNHLY, FYNNEI. CDR3 amino acids: CASSGDRGFYGYTF. As DNA, the CDR3 is TGTGCCAGCAGCGGGGACAGGGGTTTCTATGGCTACACCTTC.

J is TRBJ1-4 and V is TRBV4-1, with D possibly TRBD1 on 6 matching bases. The CDR3 consists of 16 residues. Germline-derived CDR1 and CDR2 are MGHRA and YSYEKL. The germline V and J ends were trimmed by 1 base and 7 bases, with 16 bases remaining between them. CDR3 protein: CASSQAIRQGIEKLFF. The DNA of the CDR3 is TGCGCCAGCAGCCAAGCGATACGGCAGGGGATTGAAAAACTGTTTTTT.